The present T cell receptor beta chain was sequenced within a study of control samples from healthy donors and cancer patients. V lost 5 bases and J 4 bases, leaving 12 bases between the germline ends. Looked up from germline, CDR1 is GTSNPN and CDR2 is SVGIG (reference sequence). CDR3 length: 13 residues. The table came from immunoSEQ multiplex PCR; TCRdb's copy has only in-frame clones and leaves some out. The table has about 86,000 clones, over 85% seen once. The chain couples TRBV30 to TRBJ1-5; TRBD1 might be the D (5 bases). The sample comprised blood. The sequence came from a woman aged 30 to 39 in good health. CDR3: CAWAGRKNQPQHF. CDR3 DNA sequence: TGTGCCTGGGCGGGACGTAAGAATCAGCCCCAGCATTTT.